The T cell receptor beta chain under discussion was sequenced for a study of graft-versus-host responses after intestinal transplantation. Study background: Multivisceral, liver-intestinal, or isolated intestinal transplants were given to recipients. Recipients across the board were started on anti-thymocyte globulin induction, then kept on tacrolimus and steroids for two to three years. Study findings and constraints: Individuals carrying graft-donor T cell macrochimerism showed high graft-versus-host to host-versus-graft clonal ratios in allografts. Analysis identified GvH clones in recipient marrow, with some appearing first in ileum or blood.

The protocol was immunoSEQ multiplex PCR, while the TCRdb copy is restricted to in-frame clones and leaves out a portion. The sample carries about 25,000 clones, approximately 83% recorded once. Looked up from germline, CDR1 is MNHEY and CDR2 is SVGAGI. V was shortened by 8 bases and J by 3 bases, with 5 bases between the two germline ends. The CDR3 spans 11 residues. Note on this clone: The antigen is not known.

The clonotype originates from a human patient who received an intestinal transplant, so some T cells may come from the graft donor. The sequenced sample was PBMCs, obtained 463 days after intestinal transplant. This chain uses TRBV6-5 with TRBJ1-5; D is unclear. CDR3 loop: CASGPNQPQHF. In nucleotides, the CDR3 is TGTGCCAGCGGGCCCAATCAGCCCCAGCATTTT.